The entry below describes one T cell receptor beta chain. Its antigen is unidentified. CDR1 GTSNPN and CDR2 SVGIG come from the germline V gene (reference sequence). V lost 2 bases and J lost 3, with 7 bases in between. This CDR3 has 13 amino acids. Reverse transcribing all isolated RNA meant expressed TCRB transcripts were sequenced. The protocol was immunoSEQ multiplex PCR, while the TCRdb copy is restricted to in-frame clones and leaves out a portion. The sample lists 600,000 or so clones, roughly an eighth occurring once. The data were obtained in a study of beta chain features in type 1 diabetes. Study-level results: TCRB CDR3s were moderately but significantly shorter in Type 1 diabetes patients in all four CD4+ subsets.

The TCR was taken from a young man with type 1 diabetes. Sequencing was carried out using naive CD4+ T cells from blood. J is TRBJ1-4 and V is TRBV30, with D unclear. CDR3 region: CAWSLDSNEKLFF. The CDR3 DNA is TGTGCCTGGAGTCTAGACTCTAATGAAAAACTGTTTTTT. Supplemented by reference TRBV30 and TRBJ1-4, the full variable domain reads SQTIHQWPATLVQPVGSPLSLECTVEGTSNPNLYWYRQAAGRGLQLLFYSVGIGQISSEVPQNLSASRPQDRQFILSSKKLLLSDSGFYLCAWSLDSNEKLFFGSGTQLSVL.